This entry describes one T cell receptor (beta chain). The sample belongs to a study of T cell changes during pregnancy in multiple sclerosis. Sequencing was performed with immunoSEQ multiplex PCR; in TCRdb, only in-frame clones are kept and a portion is missing. This sample has tens of thousands of clones; around 94% occur once, and the top ten carry 2% to 2.5%. The CDR3 totals 15 residues. V was trimmed by 4 bases and J by 8 bases, leaving 21 bases between them. CDR1 and CDR2 (germline): SGDLS, YYNGEE. This chain connects TRBV9 to TRBJ1-2; D is possibly TRBD1 (5 bases). This TCR was sampled from a female donor in good health, enrolled as a control in a pregnancy study. This specimen was peripheral blood, taken in the second trimester of pregnancy. CDR3 coding DNA: TGTGCCAGCAGCTCCCGGGACTCACCTCCGGGGGGCTACACCTTC. Translated, it gives CASSSRDSPPGGYTF. Based on the CDR3 plus reference TRBV9 and TRBJ1-2, the full variable domain is DSGVTQTPKHLITATGQRVTLRCSPRSGDLSVYWYQQSLDQGLQFLIQYYNGEERAKGNILERFSAQQFPDLHSELNLSSLELGDSALYFCASSSRDSPPGGYTFGSGTRLTVV.